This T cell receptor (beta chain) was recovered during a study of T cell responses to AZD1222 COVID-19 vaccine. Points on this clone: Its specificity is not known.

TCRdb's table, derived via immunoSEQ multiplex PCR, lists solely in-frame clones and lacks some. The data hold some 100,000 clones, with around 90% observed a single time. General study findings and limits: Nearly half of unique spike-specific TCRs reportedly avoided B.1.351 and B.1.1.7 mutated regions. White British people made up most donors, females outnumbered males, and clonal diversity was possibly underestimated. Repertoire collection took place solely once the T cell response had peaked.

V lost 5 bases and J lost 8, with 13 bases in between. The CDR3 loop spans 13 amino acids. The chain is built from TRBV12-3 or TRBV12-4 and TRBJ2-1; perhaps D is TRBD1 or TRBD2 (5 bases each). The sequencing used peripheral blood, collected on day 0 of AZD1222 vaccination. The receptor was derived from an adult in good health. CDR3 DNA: TGTGCCAGCAGTCCGGGGCGTAAGGATGAGCAGTTCTTC. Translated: CASSPGRKDEQFF.